This T cell receptor beta chain was sequenced for a study of cytomegalovirus exposure and HLA in healthy donors. At the level of the study: There were about 86 million unique TCRs (from HLA-typed donors) in an early data release.

It was with 60 Vbeta and 13 Jbeta primers that the PCR ran. Profiling relied on immunoSEQ multiplex PCR, and the TCRdb table lists in-frame clones only, not all of them. The sample includes around 99,000 clones, about 77% of them seen just once. Participants comprised healthy donors of bone marrow. The sequenced material came from PBMCs. The TCR sequence derives from a man between 35 and 55 years old in good health and CMV-seronegative.

The CDR3 sequence is CSVDQNTEAFF. CDR3 coding DNA: TGCAGCGTTGATCAGAACACTGAAGCTTTCTTT. V gene TRBV29-1 combines with J gene TRBJ1-1; D not resolved. Trimming pared 3 bases from V and 1 base from J, leaving 3 bases between. The CDR3 runs 11 residues. The germline V gene encodes CDR1 SQVTM and CDR2 ANQGSEA.